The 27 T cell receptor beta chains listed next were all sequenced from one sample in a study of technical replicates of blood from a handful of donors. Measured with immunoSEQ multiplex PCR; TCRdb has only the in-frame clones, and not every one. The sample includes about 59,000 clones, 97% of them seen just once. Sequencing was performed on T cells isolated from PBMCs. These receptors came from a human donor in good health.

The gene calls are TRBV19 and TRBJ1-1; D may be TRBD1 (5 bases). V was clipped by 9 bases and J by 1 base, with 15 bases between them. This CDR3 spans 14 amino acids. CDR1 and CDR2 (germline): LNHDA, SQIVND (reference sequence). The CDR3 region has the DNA TGTGCCAGCCTCTCTCCAGGGCAGAACACTGAAGCTTTCTTT. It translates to CASLSPGQNTEAFF. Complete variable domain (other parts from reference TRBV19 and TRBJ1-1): DGGITQSPKYLFRKEGQNVTLSCEQNLNHDAMYWYRQDPGQGLRLIYYSQIVNDFQKGDIAEGYSVSREKKESFPLTVTSAQKNPTAFYLCASLSPGQNTEAFFGQGTRLTVV.

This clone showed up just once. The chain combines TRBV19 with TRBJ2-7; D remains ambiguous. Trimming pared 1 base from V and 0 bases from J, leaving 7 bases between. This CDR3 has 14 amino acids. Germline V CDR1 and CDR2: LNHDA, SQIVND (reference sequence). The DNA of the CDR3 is TGTGCCAGTAGTATAGCCAGACACTCCTACGAGCAGTACTTC. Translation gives CASSIARHSYEQYF.

The CDR3 is CASSRSPGGGNTIYF. CDR3 coding DNA: TGTGCCAGCAGCCGGTCCCCAGGGGGTGGAAACACCATATATTTT. This chain joins TRBV5-6 and TRBJ1-3; 7 bases agree with TRBD1. The CDR3 totals 15 residues. V lost 4 bases, J lost 3 bases, and 7 bases stayed unmatched. Germline values: CDR1 SGHDT, CDR2 YYEEEE.

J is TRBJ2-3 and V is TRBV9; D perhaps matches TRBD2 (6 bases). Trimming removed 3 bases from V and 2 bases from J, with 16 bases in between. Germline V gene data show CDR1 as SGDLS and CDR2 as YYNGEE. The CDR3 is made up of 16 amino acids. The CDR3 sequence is CASSALAVLPTDTQYF. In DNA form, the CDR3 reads TGTGCCAGCAGCGCCTTAGCGGTACTCCCCACAGATACGCAGTATTTT.

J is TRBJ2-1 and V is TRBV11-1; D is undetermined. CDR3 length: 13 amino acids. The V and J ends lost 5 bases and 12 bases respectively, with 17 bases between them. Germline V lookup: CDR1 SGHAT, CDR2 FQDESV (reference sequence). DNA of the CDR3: TGTGCCAGCAGCCCATTGTTCCGGGTGGGGCAGTTCTTC. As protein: CASSPLFRVGQFF.

Written as DNA, the CDR3 is TGCGCCAGCAGCTTCTCGACAGGGACATCATACAATGAGCAGTTCTTC. Amino acid sequence: CASSFSTGTSYNEQFF. V and J are TRBV4-1 and TRBJ2-1; 7 nucleotides align to TRBD1. This CDR3 has 16 residues. Looked up from germline, CDR1 is MGHRA and CDR2 is YSYEKL. With V trimmed by 5 bases and J by 4 bases, 11 bases remained unmatched.

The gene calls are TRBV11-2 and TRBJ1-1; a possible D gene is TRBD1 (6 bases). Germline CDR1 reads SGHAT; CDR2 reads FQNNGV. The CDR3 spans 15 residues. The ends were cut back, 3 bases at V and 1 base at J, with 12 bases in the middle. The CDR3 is CASSFGGQRNTEAFF. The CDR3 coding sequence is TGTGCCAGCAGCTTCGGGGGGCAGCGGAACACTGAAGCTTTCTTT.

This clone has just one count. This chain's CDR3 is CASSLGDLGGQKLFF. The CDR3 DNA sequence: TGTGCCAGCAGCTTGGGGGATCTAGGCGGGCAAAAACTGTTTTTT. The J gene is TRBJ1-4, the V gene TRBV5-5; no clear D. Germline V CDR1 and CDR2: SGHKS, YYEKEE (reference sequence). V shed 0 bases and J shed 9 bases, with 15 bases lying between them. The CDR3 runs 15 residues.

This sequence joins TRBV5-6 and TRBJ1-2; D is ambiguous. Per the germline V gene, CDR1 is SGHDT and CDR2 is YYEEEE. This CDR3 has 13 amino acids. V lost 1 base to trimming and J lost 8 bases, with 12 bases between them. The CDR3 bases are TGTGCCAGCAGCTTGTTACCCATTGAGGGCTACACCTTC. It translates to CASSLLPIEGYTF.

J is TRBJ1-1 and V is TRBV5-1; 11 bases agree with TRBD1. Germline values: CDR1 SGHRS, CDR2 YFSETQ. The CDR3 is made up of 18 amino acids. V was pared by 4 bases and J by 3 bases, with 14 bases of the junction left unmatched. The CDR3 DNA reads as TGCGCCAGCAGCGCTAGGTTGGGACAGGGGGGGTCGGACACTGAAGCTTTCTTT. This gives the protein CASSARLGQGGSDTEAFF.

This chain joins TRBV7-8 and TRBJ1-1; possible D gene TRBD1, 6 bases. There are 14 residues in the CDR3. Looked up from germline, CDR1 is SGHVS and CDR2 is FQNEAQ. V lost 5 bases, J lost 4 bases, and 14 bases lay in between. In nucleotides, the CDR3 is TGTGCCAGCAGCGCTATCAGGGGACCCACTGAAGCTTTCTTT. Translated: CASSAIRGPTEAFF.

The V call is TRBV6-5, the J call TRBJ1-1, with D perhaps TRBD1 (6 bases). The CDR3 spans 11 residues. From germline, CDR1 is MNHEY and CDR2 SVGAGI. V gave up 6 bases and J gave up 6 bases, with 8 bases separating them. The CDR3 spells CASRQGSEAFF. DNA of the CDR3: TGTGCCAGCAGGCAGGGGTCTGAAGCTTTCTTT.

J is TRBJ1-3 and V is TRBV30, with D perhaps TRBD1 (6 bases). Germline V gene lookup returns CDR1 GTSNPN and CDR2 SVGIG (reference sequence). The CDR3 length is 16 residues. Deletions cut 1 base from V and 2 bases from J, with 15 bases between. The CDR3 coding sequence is TGTGCCTGGAGTGGGGGACGGGGGGGCACTGGAAACACCATATATTTT. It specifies CAWSGGRGGTGNTIYF.

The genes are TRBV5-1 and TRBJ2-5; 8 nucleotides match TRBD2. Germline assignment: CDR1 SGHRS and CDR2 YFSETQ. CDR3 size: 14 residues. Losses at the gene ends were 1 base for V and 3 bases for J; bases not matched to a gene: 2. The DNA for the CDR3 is TGCGCCAGCAGCTTGAGGCGGGAGGAAGAGACCCAGTACTTC. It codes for CASSLRREEETQYF.

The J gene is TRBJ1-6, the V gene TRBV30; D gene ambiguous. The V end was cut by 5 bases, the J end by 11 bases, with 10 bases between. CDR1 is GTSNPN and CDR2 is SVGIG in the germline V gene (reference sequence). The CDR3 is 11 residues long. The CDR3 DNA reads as TGTGCCTGGTCCTATACGGCACCCCTCCACTTT. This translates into CAWSYTAPLHF.

CDR3 protein: CSVEEGGAGNTIYF. The DNA for the CDR3 is TGCAGCGTTGAAGAAGGGGGGGCGGGAAACACCATATATTTT. The chain has TRBV29-1 and TRBJ1-3; TRBD1 might be the D (6 bases). This CDR3 contains 14 residues. Trimming cost V 0 bases and J 4 bases, with 10 bases left between them. Germline V lookup: CDR1 SQVTM, CDR2 ANQGSEA.

The CDR3 protein is CASSQGTADGYTF. The CDR3 DNA is TGCGCCAGCAGCCAAGGGACAGCCGATGGCTACACCTTC. The chain has TRBV5-1 and TRBJ1-2; TRBD1 agrees at 7 bases. Germline V gene data show CDR1 as SGHRS and CDR2 as YFSETQ. Losses at the gene ends were 4 bases for V and 6 bases for J; bases not matched to a gene: 6. The CDR3 runs to 13 residues.

This chain's CDR3 is CASRGGSGETQYF. Written as DNA, the CDR3 is TGTGCCAGCAGGGGGGGGTCTGGGGAGACCCAGTACTTC. V gene TRBV7-9 combines with J gene TRBJ2-5; 7 positions agree with TRBD2. The CDR3 consists of 13 residues. Germline values: CDR1 SEHNR, CDR2 FQNEAQ (reference sequence). The V gene end was trimmed by 6 bases and the J gene end by 5 bases; junction bases not matched to a gene: 6.

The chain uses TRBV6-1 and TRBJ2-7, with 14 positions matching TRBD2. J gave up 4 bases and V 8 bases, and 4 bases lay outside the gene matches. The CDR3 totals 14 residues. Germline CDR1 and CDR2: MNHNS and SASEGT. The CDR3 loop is CASETSGRGYEQYF. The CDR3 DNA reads TGTGCCAGCGAGACTAGCGGGAGGGGTTACGAGCAGTACTTC.

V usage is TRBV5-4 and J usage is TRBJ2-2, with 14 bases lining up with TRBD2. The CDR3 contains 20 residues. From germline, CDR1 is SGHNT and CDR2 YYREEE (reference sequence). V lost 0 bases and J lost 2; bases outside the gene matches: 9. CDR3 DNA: TGTGCCAGCAGCTTGGAGTCCGGACTAGCGGGAGGTCAAAACACCGGGGAGCTGTTTTTT. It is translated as CASSLESGLAGGQNTGELFF.

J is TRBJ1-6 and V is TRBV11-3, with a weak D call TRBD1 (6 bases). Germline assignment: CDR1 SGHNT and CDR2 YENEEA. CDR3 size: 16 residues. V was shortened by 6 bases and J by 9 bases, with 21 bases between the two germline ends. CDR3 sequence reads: CASSMGRTGLGSPLHF. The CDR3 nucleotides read TGTGCCAGCAGTATGGGCCGAACAGGGCTTGGTTCACCCCTCCACTTT. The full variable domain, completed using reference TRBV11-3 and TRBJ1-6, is EAGVVQSPRYKIIEKKQPVAFWCNPISGHNTLYWYLQNLGQGPELLIRYENEEAVDDSQLPKDRFSAERLKGVDSTLKIQPAELGDSAVYLCASSMGRTGLGSPLHFGNGTRLTVT.

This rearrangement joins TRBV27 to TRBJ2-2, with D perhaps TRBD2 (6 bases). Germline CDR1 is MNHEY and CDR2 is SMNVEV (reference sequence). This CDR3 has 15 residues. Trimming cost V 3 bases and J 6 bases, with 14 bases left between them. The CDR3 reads CASSFARRGSGELFF. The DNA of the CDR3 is TGTGCCAGCAGTTTTGCGCGACGGGGGTCCGGGGAGCTGTTTTTT.

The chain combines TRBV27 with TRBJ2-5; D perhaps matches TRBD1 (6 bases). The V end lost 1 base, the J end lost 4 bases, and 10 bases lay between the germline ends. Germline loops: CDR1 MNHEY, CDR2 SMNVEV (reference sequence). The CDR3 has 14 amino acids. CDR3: CASSLCQGRETQYF. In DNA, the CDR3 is TGTGCCAGCAGTTTATGTCAGGGGAGAGAGACCCAGTACTTC.

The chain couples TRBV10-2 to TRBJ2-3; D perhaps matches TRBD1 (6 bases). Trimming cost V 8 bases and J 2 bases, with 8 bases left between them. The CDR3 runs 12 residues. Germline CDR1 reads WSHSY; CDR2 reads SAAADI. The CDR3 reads CASGQPTDTQYF. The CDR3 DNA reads TGCGCCAGCGGACAGCCCACAGATACGCAGTATTTT.

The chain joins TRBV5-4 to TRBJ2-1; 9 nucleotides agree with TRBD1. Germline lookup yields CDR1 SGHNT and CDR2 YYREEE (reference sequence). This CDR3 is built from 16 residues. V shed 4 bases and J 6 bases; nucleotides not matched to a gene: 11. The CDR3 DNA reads TGTGCCAGCAGCCGAAGACGACAGGGGGTGGTCAATGAGCAGTTCTTC. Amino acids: CASSRRRQGVVNEQFF.

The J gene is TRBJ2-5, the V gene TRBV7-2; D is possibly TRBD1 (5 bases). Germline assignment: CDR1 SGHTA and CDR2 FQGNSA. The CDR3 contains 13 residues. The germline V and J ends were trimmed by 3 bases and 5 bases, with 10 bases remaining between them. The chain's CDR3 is CASSLGKGETQYF. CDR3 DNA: TGTGCCAGCAGCTTGGGAAAGGGGGAGACCCAGTACTTC.

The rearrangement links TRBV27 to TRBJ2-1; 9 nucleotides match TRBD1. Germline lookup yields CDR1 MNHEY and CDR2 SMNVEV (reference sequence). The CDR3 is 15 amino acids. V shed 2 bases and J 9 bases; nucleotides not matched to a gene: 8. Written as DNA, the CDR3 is TGTGCCAGCAGTTTAGTGACAGGGGGATTTGGTGAGCAGTTCTTC. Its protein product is CASSLVTGGFGEQFF.